This section outlines one T cell receptor beta chain sequence together with its context. This sample was taken from a study of Ad26.COV2.S vaccination and SARS-CoV-2 variants. Germline values: CDR1 SGDLS, CDR2 YYNGEE. Between the trimmed V and J ends, which lost 0 bases and 2 bases, there was a span of 5 bases. The CDR3 is made up of 13 amino acids. TCRdb's table, derived via immunoSEQ multiplex PCR, lists solely in-frame clones and lacks some. This table holds some 450,000 clones, about 92% found once. Described treatment: 15 to 20 received Ad26.COV2.S at low or high dose, single or two shots; several received placebo; per-sample allocation not given. The study sampled participants on day 63 after the first vaccine or placebo injection.

This clonotype originated in a person aged 18-65 years who received the Ad26.COV2.S COVID-19 vaccine or a placebo. The chain joins TRBV9 to TRBJ1-2; the D is unclear. This sample comprised peripheral blood, obtained in a trial of Ad26.COV2.S vaccine versus placebo. Here the CDR3 reads CASSVEVNYGYTF. CDR3 in DNA: TGTGCCAGCAGCGTAGAGGTCAACTATGGCTACACCTTC.